This T cell receptor (beta chain) is from a study of response to subunit inactivated influenza vaccine. Study observations and caveats: Few additional T cells are recruited per seasonal influenza vaccination, authors suggested.

One entry per CDR3 protein results from TCRdb running MiXCR on the RT-PCR reads. The sample comprises about 480,000 distinct CDR3 sequences, around 25% of which are singletons, and approximately 2% rests with the top ten. The CDR3 has 16 residues. Germline CDR1 and CDR2: SEHNR and FQNEAQ (reference sequence). Trimming pared 1 base from V and 3 bases from J, leaving 13 bases between. This clonotype was observed a few times. Its target is unknown. The sample was CD4+ T cells sorted from PBMCs, taken around 5 days after vaccination. The clonotype originates from a man aged 50 to 59 who received an inactivated influenza vaccine. V is TRBV7-9 and J is TRBJ2-1; D may be TRBD1 or TRBD2 (5 bases each). The CDR3 DNA sequence: TGTGCCAGCAGCTTAGGGGGGTCCCTGTACTACAATGAGCAGTTCTTC. Amino acid sequence: CASSLGGSLYYNEQFF.